This paragraph reports one TCR beta chain. The donors were in the roughly 130-subject validation cohort; that cohort was separate from the approximately 670-subject first cohort. This sample was included in a study of cytomegalovirus exposure and HLA in healthy donors. The germline gives CDR1 MNHEY, CDR2 SMNVEV (reference sequence). V lost 3 bases to trimming and J lost 4 bases, with 12 bases between them. The CDR3 loop spans 14 amino acids. Profiled with immunoSEQ multiplex PCR; TCRdb holds only in-frame clones, not every one. Of 100,000 or so clones in the sample, around 83% are singletons; the top ten hold approximately 4%.

This receptor was taken from a woman between 18 and 29 years old in good health and CMV-seropositive. Source material: PBMCs. The chain recombines TRBV27 with TRBJ1-2; D might be TRBD1 (6 bases). The CDR3 sequence is CASSFTIGGYGYTF. The DNA for the CDR3 is TGTGCCAGCAGTTTCACTATAGGGGGCTATGGCTACACCTTC.